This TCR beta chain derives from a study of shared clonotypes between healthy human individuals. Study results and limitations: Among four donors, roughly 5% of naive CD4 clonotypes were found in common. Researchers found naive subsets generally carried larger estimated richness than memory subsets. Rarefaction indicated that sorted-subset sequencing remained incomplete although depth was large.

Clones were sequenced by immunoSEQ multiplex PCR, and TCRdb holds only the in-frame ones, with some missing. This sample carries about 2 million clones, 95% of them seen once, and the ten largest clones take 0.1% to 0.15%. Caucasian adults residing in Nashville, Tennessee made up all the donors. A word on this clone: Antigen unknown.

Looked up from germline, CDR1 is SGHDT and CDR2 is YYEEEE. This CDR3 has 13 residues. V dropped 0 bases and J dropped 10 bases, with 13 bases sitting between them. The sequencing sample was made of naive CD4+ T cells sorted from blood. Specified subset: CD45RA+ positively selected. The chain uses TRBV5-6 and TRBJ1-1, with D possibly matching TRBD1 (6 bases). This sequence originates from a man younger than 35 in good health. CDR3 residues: CASSLVGGIGAFF. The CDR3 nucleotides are TGTGCCAGCAGCTTGGTTGGGGGCATAGGAGCTTTCTTT.